This is a list of T cell receptor beta chains from one sample in a study of blood T cell repertoires in COVID-19. Only in-frame clones appear in the TCRdb table, and some are missing; sequencing was by immunoSEQ multiplex PCR. The table shows fewer than 150,000 clones, with approximately 84% occurring only once. Sequences were obtained from peripheral blood. Receptors originate from a woman in her forties or fifties who had recovered from COVID-19. CDR3s include the opening cysteine and the closing phenylalanine or tryptophan. Each record gives: clone size, V gene, D gene, J gene, CDR3 DNA, CDR3 protein. A D gene is named only where the DNA matches it firmly. Size values are once, few and many counts, or a class for expanded clones, and some rows have none.

clone size: .; V gene: TRBV6-6; D gene: TRBD1; J gene: TRBJ2-7; CDR3 DNA: TGTGCCAGCAGCTCGACAGGGGGCTACGAGCAGTACTTC; CDR3 protein: CASSSTGGYEQYF
clone size: once; V gene: TRBV2; D gene: TRBD1; J gene: TRBJ1-6; CDR3 DNA: TGTGCCAGCAGTAGACAGGGGGTTGTGTATAATTCACCCCTCCACTTT; CDR3 protein: CASSRQGVVYNSPLHF
clone size: .; V gene: TRBV6-2/TRBV6-3; D gene: TRBD2; J gene: TRBJ2-4; CDR3 DNA: TGTGCCAGCAGTTACTCAGCTAGCGGGAGAAACATTCAGTACTTC; CDR3 protein: CASSYSASGRNIQYF
clone size: .; V gene: TRBV19; D gene: TRBD1; J gene: TRBJ1-2; CDR3 DNA: TGTGCCAGTAGACCCCAGGGACAGGGCTTAAATTATGGCTACACCTTC; CDR3 protein: CASRPQGQGLNYGYTF
clone size: .; V gene: TRBV4-2; D gene: TRBD2; J gene: TRBJ2-3; CDR3 DNA: TGTGCCAGCAGCTCCCCCCCTAGCGGGGGCTCCACAGATACGCAGTATTTT; CDR3 protein: CASSSPPSGGSTDTQYF
clone size: .; V gene: TRBV23-1; D gene: TRBD2; J gene: TRBJ2-7; CDR3 DNA: TGCGCCAGCAGCACCCTAGCGGGGGAACGTCCCGTGCTATACTACGAGCAGTACTTC; CDR3 protein: CASSTLAGERPVLYYEQYF
clone size: .; V gene: TRBV7-2; D gene: .; J gene: TRBJ1-3; CDR3 DNA: TGTGCCAGCAGCTCGGACAGCCCTGGAAACACCATATATTTT; CDR3 protein: CASSSDSPGNTIYF
clone size: .; V gene: TRBV7-2; D gene: .; J gene: TRBJ2-7; CDR3 DNA: TGTGCCAGCAGCCCGCAGCTAGGGGAACCATACGAGCAGTACTTC; CDR3 protein: CASSPQLGEPYEQYF
clone size: .; V gene: TRBV2; D gene: TRBD1; J gene: TRBJ2-6; CDR3 DNA: TGTGCCGGGACAGGAACTAGCTCTGGGGCCAACGTCCTGACTTTC; CDR3 protein: CAGTGTSSGANVLTF
clone size: .; V gene: TRBV27; D gene: .; J gene: TRBJ1-1; CDR3 DNA: TGTGCCAGCAGAACCGGGAACACTGAAGCTTTCTTT; CDR3 protein: CASRTGNTEAFF
clone size: .; V gene: TRBV6-2/TRBV6-3; D gene: .; J gene: TRBJ2-1; CDR3 DNA: TGTGCCAGCAGCTCTGCGGGCGGGGCAAAAAGGACCGCGGGTGGTGAGCAGTTCTTC; CDR3 protein: CASSSAGGAKRTAGGEQFF
clone size: .; V gene: TRBV5-4; D gene: TRBD1; J gene: TRBJ1-1; CDR3 DNA: TGTGCCAGCAGCTCGGACAGGGGGAGAACTGAAGCTTTCTTT; CDR3 protein: CASSSDRGRTEAFF
clone size: once; V gene: TRBV12-3/TRBV12-4; D gene: .; J gene: TRBJ2-4; CDR3 DNA: TGTGCCAGCAAGTTTGGGGCCGAAAACATTCAGTACTTC; CDR3 protein: CASKFGAENIQYF
clone size: .; V gene: TRBV7-8; D gene: TRBD1; J gene: TRBJ1-5; CDR3 DNA: TGTGCCAGCAGCCCGAGAAGGGGGACAGCACCAAATCAGCCCCAGCATTTT; CDR3 protein: CASSPRRGTAPNQPQHF
clone size: .; V gene: TRBV27; D gene: .; J gene: TRBJ1-2; CDR3 DNA: TGTGCCAGCAGTTGGGAGGGCGCGGGCTACACCTTC; CDR3 protein: CASSWEGAGYTF
clone size: .; V gene: TRBV3-1/TRBV3-2; D gene: .; J gene: TRBJ1-2; CDR3 DNA: TGTGCCAGCAGCCAAGGGCAGGTTTATGGCTACACCTTC; CDR3 protein: CASSQGQVYGYTF
clone size: .; V gene: TRBV5-8; D gene: .; J gene: TRBJ1-2; CDR3 DNA: TGTGCCAGCAGCTTGTATTTGAACTATGGCTACACCTTC; CDR3 protein: CASSLYLNYGYTF
clone size: .; V gene: TRBV5-7; D gene: .; J gene: TRBJ2-5; CDR3 DNA: TGTGCCAGCAGCCCGGAAGCTTGTCCCTCTCGGCGGGAGACCCAGTACTTC; CDR3 protein: CASSPEACPSRRETQYF
clone size: .; V gene: TRBV2; D gene: .; J gene: TRBJ1-1; CDR3 DNA: TGTGCCAGCATTCCTAACCAAATGAACACTGAAGCTTTCTTT; CDR3 protein: CASIPNQMNTEAFF
clone size: .; V gene: TRBV19; D gene: .; J gene: TRBJ1-5; CDR3 DNA: TGTGCCAGTAGTATGCGAGGCCAGACTAGCAATCAGCCCCAGCATTTT; CDR3 protein: CASSMRGQTSNQPQHF
clone size: .; V gene: TRBV14; D gene: .; J gene: TRBJ2-3; CDR3 DNA: TGTGCCAGCAGCACGCATCAGGGGAGTACGCAGTATTTT; CDR3 protein: CASSTHQGSTQYF
clone size: .; V gene: TRBV7-3; D gene: TRBD2; J gene: TRBJ2-2; CDR3 DNA: TGTGCCAGCAGCCCCGGGACTAGCGGAGACGGGGAGCTGTTTTTT; CDR3 protein: CASSPGTSGDGELFF